Each of the 24 T cell receptor beta chains below was sequenced from the same sample in a study of blood T cell repertoires in COVID-19 (dated by TCRdb to about 2020). The library came from the immunoSEQ multiplex PCR assay. Held by TCRdb, this immuneACCESS table contains in-frame sequences only and omits some clones. Under half of the omission traces to an unresolved V gene where checked; the cause of the rest is unknown. This sample comprises about 240,000 clones, 75% to 85% of them detected only once. Of the sample, 9.5% to 15% is held by the ten largest clones. Sequenced material: peripheral blood. These receptors originate from a woman aged 55-70 years with active or convalescent COVID-19.

V gene TRBV18 combines with J gene TRBJ1-1; 10 nucleotides agree with TRBD1. The junction had 5 bases not matched to a gene; V was cut back by 2 bases and J by 5 bases. Germline lookup yields CDR1 KGHSH and CDR2 LQKENI. This CDR3 comprises 15 residues. As DNA, the CDR3 is TGTGCCAGCTCACCAAGGACAGGGGGGGATACTGAAGCTTTCTTT. Translated, it gives CASSPRTGGDTEAFF.

J is TRBJ1-5 and V is TRBV19; 8 bases agree with TRBD1. CDR1 and CDR2 (germline): LNHDA, SQIVND (reference sequence). The J segment lost 5 bases and the V segment lost 4 bases, leaving 4 bases of the junction unmatched. The CDR3 loop spans 14 amino acids. The CDR3 is CASSNGQGHQPQHF. Here the CDR3 DNA reads TGTGCCAGTAGTAATGGACAGGGCCATCAGCCCCAGCATTTT.

The chain recombines TRBV4-2 with TRBJ1-1; the match to TRBD1 covers 9 bases. The V segment lost 2 bases and the J segment 7 bases; nucleotides outside the gene matches: 11. This CDR3 is 16 amino acids long. CDR1 and CDR2 (germline): LGHNA, YNFKEQ. The CDR3 spells CASSQRLTGGVGEAFF. CDR3 in DNA: TGTGCCAGCAGCCAACGACTTACAGGGGGCGTCGGTGAAGCTTTCTTT.

The chain links TRBV9 to TRBJ1-4; TRBD1 might be the D (6 bases). The V end lost 0 bases, the J end lost 3 bases, and 9 bases lay between the germline ends. The CDR3 totals 15 residues. From germline, CDR1 is SGDLS and CDR2 YYNGEE. The CDR3 here is CASSVEGHSNEKLFF. The CDR3 DNA is TGTGCCAGCAGCGTAGAGGGACATTCTAATGAAAAACTGTTTTTT.

This clone was seen more than once but under ten times. The chain recombines TRBV10-3 with TRBJ2-7, with D maybe TRBD2 (7 bases). CDR1 ENHRY and CDR2 SYGVKD come from the germline V gene. The V gene lost 0 bases and the J gene lost 1 base, with 16 bases spanning the gap. CDR3 length: 17 amino acids. CDR3 protein: CAISESLGGAGSYEQYF. The CDR3 bases are TGTGCCATCAGTGAGTCCTTAGGGGGGGCAGGATCCTACGAGCAGTACTTC.

The V and J genes are TRBV5-1 and TRBJ2-7, with 9 bases lining up with TRBD1. V lost 2 bases and J lost 5; bases outside the gene matches: 5. The CDR3 runs 14 residues. Germline V CDR1 and CDR2: SGHRS, YFSETQ. The CDR3: CASSLQGAIDEQYF. For the CDR3, the DNA is TGCGCCAGCAGCTTACAGGGGGCTATCGACGAGCAGTACTTC.

The chain uses TRBV19 and TRBJ1-5; D unclear. The CDR3 has 14 residues. V lost 7 bases, J lost 0 bases, and 10 bases lay in between. The germline V gene has CDR1 LNHDA and CDR2 SQIVND (reference sequence). CDR3 nucleotide sequence: TGTGCCAGTACGGTTCCTCTTAGCAATCAGCCCCAGCATTTT. This encodes CASTVPLSNQPQHF.

J is TRBJ2-4 and V is TRBV6-2 or TRBV6-3; D uncertain. V was trimmed by 6 bases and J by 8 bases, leaving 11 bases between them. The CDR3 length is 12 residues. CDR1 and CDR2 from the germline V gene are MNHEY and SVGEGT. The CDR3 DNA reads TGTGCCAGCAGCACCAGCGACGACATTCAGTACTTC. Translation: CASSTSDDIQYF.

V is TRBV30 and J is TRBJ1-2, with D maybe TRBD1 (6 bases). The CDR3 loop spans 14 amino acids. V lost 2 bases and J 1 base, leaving 11 bases between the germline ends. The germline CDR1 and CDR2 sequences are GTSNPN and SVGIG (reference sequence). This CDR3 is CAWSSSGVNYGYTF. CDR3 DNA: TGTGCCTGGAGTTCATCAGGGGTTAACTATGGCTACACCTTC.

V is TRBV7-8 and J is TRBJ2-5; 10 nucleotides agree with TRBD2. Unmatched junction bases numbered 12, after V lost 4 bases and J lost 1 base. CDR3 length: 18 residues. CDR1 is SGHVS and CDR2 is FQNEAQ in the germline V gene. The CDR3 spells CASSSPRSLAGAQETQYF. The CDR3 bases are TGTGCCAGCAGCTCGCCCCGGAGTCTAGCGGGGGCCCAAGAGACCCAGTACTTC. Using reference TRBV7-8 and TRBJ2-5 for the parts outside the CDR3, the full variable domain is GAGVSQSPRYKVAKRGQDVALRCDPISGHVSLFWYQQALGQGPEFLTYFQNEAQLDKSGLPSDRFFAERPEGSVSTLKIQRTQQEDSAVYLCASSSPRSLAGAQETQYFGPGTRLLVL.

This chain links TRBV6-2 or TRBV6-3 with TRBJ2-1, with 7 bases identical to TRBD2. The CDR3 runs to 15 residues. J gave up 7 bases and V 2 bases, and 8 bases lay outside the gene matches. Germline CDR1 MNHEY, CDR2 SVGEGT. CDR3 sequence reads: CASSYQRGIGNEQFF. DNA for the CDR3: TGTGCCAGCAGTTACCAGCGGGGAATCGGTAATGAGCAGTTCTTC.

The chain combines TRBV18 with TRBJ1-1, with D possibly matching TRBD1 (5 bases). The V gene lost 2 bases and the J gene lost 0 bases, with 13 bases spanning the gap. The CDR3 has 16 residues. CDR1 is KGHSH and CDR2 is LQKENI in the germline V gene. CDR3 sequence: CASSPGAGNMNTEAFF. The CDR3 nucleotides read TGTGCCAGCTCACCAGGGGCAGGGAATATGAACACTGAAGCTTTCTTT.

V gene TRBV14 combines with J gene TRBJ2-7; D gene ambiguous. CDR1 is SGHDN and CDR2 is FVKESK in the germline V gene. The CDR3 is made up of 13 amino acids. The ends were cut back, 4 bases at V and 4 bases at J, with 11 bases in the middle. The CDR3: CASSRHSLYEQYF. As DNA, the CDR3 is TGTGCCAGCAGCCGTCATAGTCTATACGAGCAGTACTTC.

The rearrangement links TRBV4-3 to TRBJ1-3; D is uncertain. The length of the CDR3 is 16 residues. CDR1 LGHNA and CDR2 YSLEER come from the germline V gene. V lost 0 bases and J 0 bases, leaving 9 bases between the germline ends. The DNA for the CDR3 is TGCGCCAGCAGCCAAGATTGGGCAGCCTCTGGAAACACCATATATTTT. This encodes CASSQDWAASGNTIYF.

Comment on this clone: Other DNA sequences in this specimen translate into the identical CDR3. The chain links TRBV19 to TRBJ2-1, with a weak D call TRBD1 (5 bases). The CDR3 runs to 15 residues. Germline lookup yields CDR1 LNHDA and CDR2 SQIVND (reference sequence). Trimming left V 3 bases short and J 1 base short, with 10 bases between. The chain's CDR3 is CASSMGQGSYNEQFF. Written as DNA, the CDR3 is TGTGCCAGTAGTATGGGGCAGGGTTCCTACAATGAGCAGTTCTTC.

This rearrangement joins TRBV5-1 to TRBJ2-5; 7 bases align to TRBD2. The CDR3 runs 12 residues. With V trimmed by 4 bases and J by 3 bases, 0 bases remained unmatched. Per germline, CDR1 SGHRS and CDR2 YFSETQ. In DNA form, the CDR3 reads TGCGCCAGCAGCCGGGGGGAAGAGACCCAGTACTTC. Amino acid sequence: CASSRGEETQYF.

The rearrangement joins TRBV11-2 to TRBJ2-3; 12 bases are a match to TRBD2. CDR3 length: 16 residues. Germline CDR1 reads SGHAT; CDR2 reads FQNNGV. The J segment lost 0 bases and the V segment lost 4 bases, leaving 2 bases of the junction unmatched. The CDR3 spells CASSYGLAGSTDTQYF. The DNA for the CDR3 is TGTGCCAGCAGCTACGGACTAGCGGGGAGCACAGATACGCAGTATTTT.

The V and J genes are TRBV11-2 and TRBJ2-5; 7 bases are a match to TRBD2. V lost 1 base to trimming and J lost 4 bases; unmatched junction nucleotides: 12. Germline CDR1 is SGHAT and CDR2 is FQNNGV. This CDR3 has 17 residues. CDR3 in DNA: TGTGCCAGCAGCTTAGGCCGGGGACTACCTCGTGGAGAGACCCAGTACTTC. Translated, it gives CASSLGRGLPRGETQYF.

This clone has more than one count but fewer than ten. The chain uses TRBV21-1 and TRBJ1-1; TRBD1 is the table's D call, not checked against the DNA. TRBV21-1 is listed as a pseudogene. The CDR3 has 15 residues. The CDR3 DNA is TGTGCCAGCAGCAACCGGACAGGGCTGAACACTGAAGCTTTCTTT. It is translated as CASSNRTGLNTEAFF.

The V call is TRBV27, the J call TRBJ2-5; 8 nucleotides align to TRBD1. The CDR3 runs to 13 residues. CDR1 is MNHEY, CDR2 SMNVEV, per germline (reference sequence). The ends lost 5 bases at V and 11 bases at J; junction bases unmatched: 10. CDR3 nucleotide sequence: TGTGCCAGCAGTCCTCCAGGGGGCCTGGGTCAGTACTTC. Protein: CASSPPGGLGQYF.

The chain links TRBV7-2 to TRBJ2-5; 7 positions agree with TRBD1. The V and J ends lost 5 bases and 2 bases, in that order; junction bases with no gene match: 8. There are 15 residues in the CDR3. The germline V gene has CDR1 SGHTA and CDR2 FQGNSA. This CDR3 is CASSELGQPQETQYF. The CDR3 region has the DNA TGTGCCAGCAGCGAACTGGGACAGCCACAAGAGACCCAGTACTTC.

This clone was picked up a small number of times. The chain joins TRBV5-8 to TRBJ1-1, with D possibly being TRBD1 (6 bases). The CDR3 contains 12 residues. V lost 4 bases and J lost 6, with 10 bases in between. CDR1 and CDR2 (germline): SGHTS, YDEGEE. The CDR3 is CASSTKGAEAFF. In nucleotides, the CDR3 is TGTGCCAGCAGCACCAAGGGGGCTGAAGCTTTCTTT.

The chain recombines TRBV2 with TRBJ1-6, with TRBD1 identical over 7 bases. This CDR3 is 15 amino acids long. Germline CDR1 and CDR2: SNHLY and FYNNEI. The V gene end was trimmed by 4 bases and the J gene end by 6 bases; junction bases not matched to a gene: 6. The CDR3 region has the DNA TGTGCCAGCAGTGGGCGGACAGGCTTTAATTCACCCCTCCACTTT. It codes for CASSGRTGFNSPLHF.

The chain employs TRBV9 and TRBJ1-6; 9 bases line up with TRBD1. Germline V CDR1 and CDR2: SGDLS, YYNGEE. V shed 7 bases and J 7 bases; nucleotides not matched to a gene: 6. The CDR3 consists of 14 residues. DNA for the CDR3: TGTGCCAGCGCACAGGGGGCAGGGAATTCACCCCTCCACTTT. Residues: CASAQGAGNSPLHF.